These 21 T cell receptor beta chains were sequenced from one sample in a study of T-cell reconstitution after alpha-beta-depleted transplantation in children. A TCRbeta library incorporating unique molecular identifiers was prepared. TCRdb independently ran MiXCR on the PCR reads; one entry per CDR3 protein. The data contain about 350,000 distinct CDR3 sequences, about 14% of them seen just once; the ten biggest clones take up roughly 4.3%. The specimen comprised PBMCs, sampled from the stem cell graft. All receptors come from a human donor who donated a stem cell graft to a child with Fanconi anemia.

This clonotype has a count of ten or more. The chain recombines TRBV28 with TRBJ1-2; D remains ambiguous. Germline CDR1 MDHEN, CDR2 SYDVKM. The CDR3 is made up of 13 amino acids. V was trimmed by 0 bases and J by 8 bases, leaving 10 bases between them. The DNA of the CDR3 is TGTGCCAGCAGTTTATGGGTAGGGCGAGGCTACACCTTC. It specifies CASSLWVGRGYTF.

CDR3 sequence: CASSQDPTGGANTGELFF. CDR3 nucleotide sequence: TGCGCCAGCAGCCAAGATCCTACAGGGGGCGCGAACACCGGGGAGCTGTTTTTT. The chain links TRBV4-3 to TRBJ2-2; 9 bases are a match to TRBD1. V was clipped by 0 bases and J by 0 bases; unmatched bases: 5. Germline V lookup: CDR1 LGHNA, CDR2 YSLEER. The CDR3 has 18 amino acids.

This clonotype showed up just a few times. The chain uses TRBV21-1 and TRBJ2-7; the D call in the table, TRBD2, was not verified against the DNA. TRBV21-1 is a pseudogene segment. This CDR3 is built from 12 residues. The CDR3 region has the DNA TGTGCCAGCTGGCCCAGAGCATACGAGCAGTACGTC. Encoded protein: CASWPRAYEQYV.

CDR3 sequence reads: CASRPLRNTEAFF. In nucleotides, the CDR3 is TGTGCCAGCAGGCCATTGAGGAACACTGAAGCTTTCTTT. The chain couples TRBV7-9 to TRBJ1-1; D is ambiguous. V lost 6 bases to trimming and J lost 1 base, with 9 bases between them. Germline CDR1 is SEHNR and CDR2 is FQNEAQ (reference sequence). The CDR3 is 13 amino acids.

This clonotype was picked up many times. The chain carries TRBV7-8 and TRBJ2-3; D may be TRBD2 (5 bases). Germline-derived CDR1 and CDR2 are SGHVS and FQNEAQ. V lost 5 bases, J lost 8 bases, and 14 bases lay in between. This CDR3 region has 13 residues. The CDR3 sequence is CASSTRGGGTQYF. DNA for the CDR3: TGTGCCAGCAGCACCCGCGGCGGAGGTACGCAGTATTTT.

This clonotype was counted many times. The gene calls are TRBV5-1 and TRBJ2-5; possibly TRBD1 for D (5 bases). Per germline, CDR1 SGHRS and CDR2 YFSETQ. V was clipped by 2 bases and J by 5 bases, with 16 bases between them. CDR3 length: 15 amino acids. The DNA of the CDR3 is TGCGCCAGCAGCTTCGGATTTGATGCAGGGGAGACCCAGTACTTC. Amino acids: CASSFGFDAGETQYF.

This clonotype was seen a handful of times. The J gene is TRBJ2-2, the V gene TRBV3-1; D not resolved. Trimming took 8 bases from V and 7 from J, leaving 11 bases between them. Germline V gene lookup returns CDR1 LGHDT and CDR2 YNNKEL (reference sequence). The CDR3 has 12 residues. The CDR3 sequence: CASARLGGELFF. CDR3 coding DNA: TGTGCCAGCGCCCGCTTGGGCGGGGAGCTGTTTTTT. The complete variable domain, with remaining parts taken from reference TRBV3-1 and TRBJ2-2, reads DTAVSQTPKYLVTQMGNDKSIKCEQNLGHDTMYWYKQDSKKFLKIMFSYNNKELIINETVPNRFSPKSPDKAHLNLHINSLELGDSAVYFCASARLGGELFFGEGSRLTVL.

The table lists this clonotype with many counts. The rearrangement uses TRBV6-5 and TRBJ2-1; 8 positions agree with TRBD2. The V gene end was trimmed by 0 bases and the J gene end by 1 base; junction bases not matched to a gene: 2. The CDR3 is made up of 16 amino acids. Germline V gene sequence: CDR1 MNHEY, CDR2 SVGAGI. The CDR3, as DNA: TGTGCCAGCAGTTACTCCCTAGCGGGTTCCTACAATGAGCAGTTCTTC. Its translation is CASSYSLAGSYNEQFF.

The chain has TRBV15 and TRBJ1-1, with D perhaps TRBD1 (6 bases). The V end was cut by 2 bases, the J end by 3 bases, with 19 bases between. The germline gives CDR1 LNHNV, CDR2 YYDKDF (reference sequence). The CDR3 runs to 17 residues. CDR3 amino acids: CATSRKSGALGYTEAFF. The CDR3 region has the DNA TGTGCCACCAGCAGAAAGTCAGGGGCATTGGGGTACACTGAAGCTTTCTTT. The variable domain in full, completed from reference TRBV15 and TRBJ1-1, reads DAMVIQNPRYQVTQFGKPVTLSCSQTLNHNVMYWYQQKSSQAPKLLFHYYDKDFNNEADTPDNFQSRRPNTSFCFLDIRSPGLGDTAMYLCATSRKSGALGYTEAFFGQGTRLTVV.

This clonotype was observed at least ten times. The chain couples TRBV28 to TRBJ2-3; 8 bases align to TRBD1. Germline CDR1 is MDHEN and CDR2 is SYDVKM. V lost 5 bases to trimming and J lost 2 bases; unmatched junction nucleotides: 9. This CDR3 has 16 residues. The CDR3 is CASSGGTGDLTDTQYF. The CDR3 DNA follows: TGTGCCAGCAGTGGAGGGACAGGAGATCTCACAGATACGCAGTATTTT.

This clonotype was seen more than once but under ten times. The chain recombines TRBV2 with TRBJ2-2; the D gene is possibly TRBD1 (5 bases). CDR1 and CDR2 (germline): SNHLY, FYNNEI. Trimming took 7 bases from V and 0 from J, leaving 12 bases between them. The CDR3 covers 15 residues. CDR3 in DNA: TGTGCCAGCACCATTGACAGTACGAACACCGGGGAGCTGTTTTTT. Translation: CASTIDSTNTGELFF.

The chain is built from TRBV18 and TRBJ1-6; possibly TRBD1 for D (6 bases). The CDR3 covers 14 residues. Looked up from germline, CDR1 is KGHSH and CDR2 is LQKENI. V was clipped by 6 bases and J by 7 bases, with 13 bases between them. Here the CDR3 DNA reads TGTGCCAGCTCCCCGACAGGCGACAATTCACCCCTCCACTTT. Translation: CASSPTGDNSPLHF.

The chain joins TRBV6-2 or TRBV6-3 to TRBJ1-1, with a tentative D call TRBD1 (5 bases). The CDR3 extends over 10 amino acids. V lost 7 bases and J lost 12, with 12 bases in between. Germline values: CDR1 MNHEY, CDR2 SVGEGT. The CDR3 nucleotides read TGTGCCAGCATGGCAGGGAAAACTTTCTTT. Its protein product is CASMAGKTFF.

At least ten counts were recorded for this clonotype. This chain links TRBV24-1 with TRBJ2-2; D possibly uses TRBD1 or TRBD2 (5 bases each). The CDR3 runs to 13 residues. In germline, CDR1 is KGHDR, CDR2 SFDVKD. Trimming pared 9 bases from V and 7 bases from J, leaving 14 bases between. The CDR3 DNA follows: TGTGCCACCTCGATCTCAGGGAGCGGGGAGCTGTTTTTT. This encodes CATSISGSGELFF.

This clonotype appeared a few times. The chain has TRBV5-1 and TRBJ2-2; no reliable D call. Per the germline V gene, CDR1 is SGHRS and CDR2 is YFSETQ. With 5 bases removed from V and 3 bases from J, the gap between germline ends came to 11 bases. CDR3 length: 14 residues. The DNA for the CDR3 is TGCGCCAGCAGTGGGCAGTTAGACACCGGGGAGCTGTTTTTT. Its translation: CASSGQLDTGELFF. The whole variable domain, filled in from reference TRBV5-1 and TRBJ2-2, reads KAGVTQTPRYLIKTRGQQVTLSCSPISGHRSVSWYQQTPGQGLQFLFEYFSETQRNKGNFPGRFSGRQFSNSRSEMNVSTLELGDSALYLCASSGQLDTGELFFGEGSRLTVL.

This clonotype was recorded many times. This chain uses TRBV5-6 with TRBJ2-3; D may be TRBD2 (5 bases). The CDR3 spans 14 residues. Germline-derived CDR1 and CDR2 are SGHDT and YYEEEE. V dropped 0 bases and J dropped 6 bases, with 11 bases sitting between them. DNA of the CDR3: TGTGCCAGCAGCTTGGATGAGGGTTGGGATACGCAGTATTTT. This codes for CASSLDEGWDTQYF.

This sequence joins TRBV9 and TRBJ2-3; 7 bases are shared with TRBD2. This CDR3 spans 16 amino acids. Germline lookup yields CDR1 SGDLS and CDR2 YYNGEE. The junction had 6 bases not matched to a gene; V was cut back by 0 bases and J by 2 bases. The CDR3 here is CASSVVGGGHTDTQYF. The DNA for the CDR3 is TGTGCCAGCAGCGTAGTTGGCGGGGGTCACACAGATACGCAGTATTTT.

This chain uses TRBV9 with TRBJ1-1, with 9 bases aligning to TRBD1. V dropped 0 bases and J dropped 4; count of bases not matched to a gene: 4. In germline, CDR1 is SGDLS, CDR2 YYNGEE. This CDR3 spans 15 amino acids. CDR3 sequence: CASSVATGGGTEAFF. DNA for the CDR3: TGTGCCAGCAGCGTAGCTACAGGGGGCGGCACTGAAGCTTTCTTT.

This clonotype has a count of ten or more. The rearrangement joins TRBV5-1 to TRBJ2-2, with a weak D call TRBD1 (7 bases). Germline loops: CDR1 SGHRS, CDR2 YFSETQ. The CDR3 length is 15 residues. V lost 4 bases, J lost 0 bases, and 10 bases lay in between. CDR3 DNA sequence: TGCGCCAGCAGCCTCAGGGGGGCGAACACCGGGGAGCTGTTTTTT. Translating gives CASSLRGANTGELFF.

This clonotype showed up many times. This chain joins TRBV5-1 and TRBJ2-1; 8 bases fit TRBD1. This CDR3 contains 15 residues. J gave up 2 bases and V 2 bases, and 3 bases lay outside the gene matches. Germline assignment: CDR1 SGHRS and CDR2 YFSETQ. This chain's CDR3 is CASSFRTGPYNEQFF. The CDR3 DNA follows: TGCGCCAGCAGCTTCAGGACAGGGCCCTACAATGAGCAGTTCTTC. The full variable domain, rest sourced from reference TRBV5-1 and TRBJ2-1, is KAGVTQTPRYLIKTRGQQVTLSCSPISGHRSVSWYQQTPGQGLQFLFEYFSETQRNKGNFPGRFSGRQFSNSRSEMNVSTLELGDSALYLCASSFRTGPYNEQFFGPGTRLTVL.

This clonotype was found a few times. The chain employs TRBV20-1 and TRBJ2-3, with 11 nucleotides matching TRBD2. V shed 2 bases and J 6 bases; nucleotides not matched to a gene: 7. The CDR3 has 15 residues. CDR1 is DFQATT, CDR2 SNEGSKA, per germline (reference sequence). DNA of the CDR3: TGCAGTGCTAGAAATAGCGGGGGGGCGGGGGATACGCAGTATTTT. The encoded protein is CSARNSGGAGDTQYF.